The rows below give T cell receptor beta chains drawn from one sample of a study of blood T cell repertoires in COVID-19. The method was immunoSEQ multiplex PCR; TCRdb's version includes in-frame clones alone and lacks a portion of them. The profile shows fewer than 300,000 clones, about 87% of them singletons. The sequencing input was PBMCs or T cells enriched from blood (not recorded which). Source of these receptors: a woman in her 40s with acute COVID-19. Each CDR3 is given with its conserved first and last residue. Fields, in order: J gene, D gene, clone size, V gene, CDR3 protein, CDR3 DNA. The D gene is left open where the match is weak. Where a row states a size, it is once, few, many or the class of an expanded clone; other rows omit it.

TRBJ2-7,TRBD2,.,TRBV28,CASSLIESGGQQYF,TGTGCCAGCAGTTTAATAGAGTCGGGGGGACAGCAGTACTTC
TRBJ1-1,TRBD1,.,TRBV9,CASSVTLGDRGDSEAFF,TGTGCCAGCAGCGTAACATTGGGGGACAGGGGAGATAGTGAAGCTTTCTTT
TRBJ1-2,TRBD1,.,TRBV27,CASSYQGGNYGYTF,TGTGCCAGCAGTTACCAGGGGGGAAACTATGGCTACACCTTC
TRBJ2-1,TRBD2,.,TRBV28,CASSLPPGLAVDNEQFF,TGTGCCAGCAGTTTACCCCCGGGACTAGCGGTAGACAATGAGCAGTTCTTC
TRBJ1-4,.,once,TRBV10-3,CAISESRGAGEKLFF,TGTGCCATCAGTGAGTCTCGTGGTGCAGGAGAAAAACTGTTTTTT
TRBJ1-2,.,.,TRBV29-1,CSVEDDRGWGGYTF,TGCAGCGTTGAAGATGATCGGGGGTGGGGTGGCTACACCTTC
TRBJ1-2,.,.,TRBV30,CAWRGGATNYGYTF,TGTGCCTGGAGGGGGGGGGCTACTAACTATGGCTACACCTTC
TRBJ2-1,.,.,TRBV10-3,CAARGRNEQFF,TGTGCCGCGCGGGGTCGGAATGAGCAGTTCTTC
TRBJ2-2,TRBD2,.,TRBV19,CASSTIGGATGELFF,TGTGCCAGTAGTACTATCGGGGGGGCGACCGGGGAGCTGTTTTTT
TRBJ2-7,.,.,TRBV19,CASSASPQTLSTVKGEQYF,TGTGCCAGTAGTGCTTCTCCCCAAACTTTAAGTACGGTGAAGGGGGAGCAGTACTTC
TRBJ2-2,.,.,TRBV10-3,CAISRRQADTGELFF,TGTGCCATATCGAGGCGACAGGCAGACACCGGGGAGCTGTTTTTT
TRBJ2-7,TRBD2,.,TRBV5-1,CASSLGTSALYEQYF,TGCGCCAGCAGCTTGGGGACTAGTGCACTATACGAGCAGTACTTC
TRBJ1-1,.,.,TRBV5-4,CASSLLLAGTEAFF,TGTGCCAGCAGCTTGCTTCTGGCGGGGACTGAAGCTTTCTTT
TRBJ2-1,TRBD1,once,TRBV19,CASSTLPGQQQFF,TGTGCCAGTAGTACCTTGCCGGGACAGCAGCAGTTCTTC
TRBJ2-5,.,.,TRBV11-3,CASSLSGIAETQYF,TGTGCCAGCAGCCTTTCGGGGATAGCAGAGACCCAGTACTTC
TRBJ2-6,.,.,TRBV15,CATSRDRPVSSGANVLTF,TGTGCCACCAGCAGAGATCGTCCAGTTTCCTCTGGGGCCAACGTCCTGACTTTC
TRBJ2-1,.,few,TRBV4-2,CASSQDSSSYNEQFF,TGTGCCAGCAGCCAAGACTCGAGCTCCTACAATGAGCAGTTCTTC
TRBJ2-1,.,once,TRBV2,CASSERREVEQFF,TGTGCCAGCAGTGAAAGGAGGGAGGTTGAGCAGTTCTTC
TRBJ2-2,.,.,TRBV7-2,CASSSYGSGNTGELFF,TGTGCCAGCAGCTCTTACGGGAGCGGGAACACCGGGGAGCTGTTTTTT
TRBJ2-3,.,.,TRBV30,CAWCRGQADTQYF,TGTGCCTGGTGCAGGGGTCAGGCAGATACGCAGTATTTT
TRBJ2-1,TRBD1,.,TRBV5-1,CASSWTGTAYNEQFF,TGCGCCAGCAGCTGGACCGGGACAGCCTACAATGAGCAGTTCTTC
TRBJ2-6,.,.,TRBV9,CASSVPRGSGANVLTF,TGTGCCAGCAGCGTCCCTAGGGGATCTGGGGCCAACGTCCTGACTTTC
TRBJ2-1,TRBD1,.,TRBV19,CASKSTGTGRYNEQFF,TGTGCCAGTAAATCAACCGGGACAGGGCGTTACAATGAGCAGTTCTTC
TRBJ2-1,.,.,TRBV7-2,CASSPTRGGDEQFF,TGTGCCAGCAGCCCCACCCGGGGTGGGGATGAGCAGTTCTTC
TRBJ1-2,.,.,TRBV5-4,CASSPAVQANYGYTF,TGTGCCAGCAGCCCCGCCGTACAGGCGAACTATGGCTACACCTTC
TRBJ1-1,TRBD1,.,TRBV18,CASSRRDRALNTEAFF,TGTGCCAGCTCACGCCGGGACAGGGCCCTGAACACTGAAGCTTTCTTT